The T cell receptor beta chain described here comes from a study of Ad26.COV2.S vaccination and SARS-CoV-2 variants. The overall study: Donor had been placed in the Ad26.COV2.S arm of the COV1001 trial. Findings and caveats of the study: Spike-specific TCR breadth was greater after Ad26.COV2.S than placebo.

Deletions cut 1 base from V and 6 bases from J, with 15 bases between. Germline V lookup: CDR1 KGHSH, CDR2 LQKENI. The CDR3 is 15 residues long. The table came from immunoSEQ multiplex PCR; TCRdb's copy has only in-frame clones and leaves some out. Here the sample spans more than 300,000 clones, 86% being singletons. Details on this clone: What it binds is not known.

Treatment of the sample: 19 received Ad26.COV2.S at low or high dose, single or two shots; 5 received placebo; per-sample allocation not given. Collection of samples fell on day 63 after the first vaccine or placebo injection. The sample consisted of peripheral blood, taken in a trial of Ad26.COV2.S vaccine versus placebo. The rearrangement uses TRBV18 and TRBJ1-1; no firm D call. The receptor's source is a person between 18 and 65 years old who received the Ad26.COV2.S COVID-19 vaccine or a placebo. CDR3 bases: TGTGCCAGCTCACCACAGGGCCCAGGTTTCGCTGAAGCTTTCTTT. Its translation: CASSPQGPGFAEAFF.